This T cell receptor beta chain is drawn from a study of long-term antiretroviral therapy in people with HIV. Study details: Of all samples, the earliest predate the 2015 immediate-ART recommendation by about a decade. Study-wide results and limits: For ART adherence, viral resistance and therapy changes, no data were available. Pre-ART-expanded clones dominated the repertoire at all time points. Spans of CDR3 length were tighter for HIV repertoires than for controls.

Sequencing relied on immunoSEQ assay v3.0, run at survey level. Generated by immunoSEQ multiplex PCR, the TCRdb table keeps only in-frame clones and is missing some. The sample yields 31,000 or so clones, 90% to 97% seen once. As regards this clone: Its antigen is unidentified.

Losses at the gene ends were 2 bases for V and 8 bases for J; bases not matched to a gene: 14. The germline V gene has CDR1 SGHAT and CDR2 FQNNGV. The CDR3 has 16 residues. Specimen: unsorted PBMCs, collected approximately 6.5 years after starting antiretroviral therapy. This receptor was obtained from a man aged 30-40 years with HIV. This sequence joins TRBV11-2 and TRBJ2-5; 7 bases agree with TRBD1. The CDR3 coding sequence is TGTGCCAGCAGCTTAAAGGGGGCCCAGGCCGTAGGAACCCAGTACTTC. This translates into CASSLKGAQAVGTQYF. Looking up the rest from reference TRBV11-2 and TRBJ2-5 gives the full variable domain: EAGVAQSPRYKIIEKRQSVAFWCNPISGHATLYWYQQILGQGPKLLIQFQNNGVVDDSQLPKDRFSAERLKGVDSTLKIQPAKLEDSAVYLCASSLKGAQAVGTQYFGPGTRLLVL.